This TCR beta chain stems from a study of blood T cell repertoires in COVID-19. Libraries were prepared by immunoSEQ multiplex PCR; TCRdb keeps only in-frame clonotypes and omits some of them. The sample comprises about 97,000 clones, approximately 84% of which are singletons, and 7.5% to 10% rests with the top ten. Ten or more counts support this clone. There are 14 residues in the CDR3. Germline V gene sequence: CDR1 MNHEY, CDR2 SVGAGI. Trimming took 5 bases from V and 1 from J; bases not matched to a gene: 2. The TCR was taken from a man aged 35 to 55 with active or convalescent COVID-19. This sequence joins TRBV6-5 and TRBJ1-1, with 9 bases matching TRBD1. The source material was peripheral blood. The CDR3 spells CASSKDRGNTEAFF. The CDR3 DNA reads TGTGCCAGCAGTAAGGACAGGGGGAACACTGAAGCTTTCTTT.